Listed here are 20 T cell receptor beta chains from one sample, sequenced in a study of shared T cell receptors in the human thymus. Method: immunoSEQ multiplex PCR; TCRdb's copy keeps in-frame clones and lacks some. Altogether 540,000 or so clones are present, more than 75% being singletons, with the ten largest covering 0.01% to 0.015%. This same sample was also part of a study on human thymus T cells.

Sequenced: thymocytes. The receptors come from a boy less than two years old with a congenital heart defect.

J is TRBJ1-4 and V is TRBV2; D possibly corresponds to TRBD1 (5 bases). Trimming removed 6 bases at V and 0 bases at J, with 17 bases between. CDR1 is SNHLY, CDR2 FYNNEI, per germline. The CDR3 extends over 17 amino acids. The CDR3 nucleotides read TGTGCCAGCAGCCCGAGAAAAGCAGGGCCAACTAATGAAAAACTGTTTTTT. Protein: CASSPRKAGPTNEKLFF.

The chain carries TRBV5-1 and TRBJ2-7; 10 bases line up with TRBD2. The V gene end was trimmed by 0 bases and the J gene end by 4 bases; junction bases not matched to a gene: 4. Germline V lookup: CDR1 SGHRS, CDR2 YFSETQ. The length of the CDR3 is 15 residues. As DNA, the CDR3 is TGCGCCAGCAGCTTGGTGGGACTAGCGCTATACGAGCAGTACTTC. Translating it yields CASSLVGLALYEQYF.

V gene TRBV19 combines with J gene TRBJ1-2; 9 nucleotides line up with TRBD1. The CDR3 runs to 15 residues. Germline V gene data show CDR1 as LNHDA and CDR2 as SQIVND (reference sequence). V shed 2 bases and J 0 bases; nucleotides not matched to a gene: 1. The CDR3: CASSIRDRANYGYTF. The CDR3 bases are TGTGCCAGTAGTATACGGGACAGGGCTAACTATGGCTACACCTTC.

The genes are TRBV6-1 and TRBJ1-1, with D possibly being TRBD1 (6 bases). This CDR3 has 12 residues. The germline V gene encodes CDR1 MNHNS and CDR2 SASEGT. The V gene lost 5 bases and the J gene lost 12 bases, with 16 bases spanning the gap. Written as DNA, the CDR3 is TGTGCCAGCAGTTTAACCAGGGGCGAGACTTTCTTT. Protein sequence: CASSLTRGETFF.

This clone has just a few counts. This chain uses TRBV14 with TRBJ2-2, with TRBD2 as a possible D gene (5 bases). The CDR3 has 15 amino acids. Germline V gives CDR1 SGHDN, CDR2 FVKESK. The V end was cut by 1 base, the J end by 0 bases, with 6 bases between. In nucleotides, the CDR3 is TGTGCCAGCAGCCAAGCCGGGGCGAACACCGGGGAGCTGTTTTTT. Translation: CASSQAGANTGELFF.

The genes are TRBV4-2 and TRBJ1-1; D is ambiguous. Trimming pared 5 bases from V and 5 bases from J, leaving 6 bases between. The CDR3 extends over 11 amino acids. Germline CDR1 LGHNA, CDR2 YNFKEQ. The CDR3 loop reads CASSSRTEAFF. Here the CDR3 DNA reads TGTGCCAGCAGCTCACGGACTGAAGCTTTCTTT.

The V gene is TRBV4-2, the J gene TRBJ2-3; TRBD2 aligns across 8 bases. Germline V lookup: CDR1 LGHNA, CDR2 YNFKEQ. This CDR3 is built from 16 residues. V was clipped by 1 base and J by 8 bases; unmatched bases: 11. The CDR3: CASSQGGMGLVGTQYF. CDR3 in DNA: TGTGCCAGCAGCCAAGGAGGTATGGGACTAGTGGGTACGCAGTATTTT.

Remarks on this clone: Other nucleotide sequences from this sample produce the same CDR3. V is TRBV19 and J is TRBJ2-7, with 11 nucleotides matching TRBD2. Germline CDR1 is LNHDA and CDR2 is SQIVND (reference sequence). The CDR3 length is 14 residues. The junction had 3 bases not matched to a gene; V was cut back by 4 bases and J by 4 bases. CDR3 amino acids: CASSTGLAGYEQYF. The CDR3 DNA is TGTGCCAGTAGTACCGGACTAGCGGGTTACGAGCAGTACTTC.

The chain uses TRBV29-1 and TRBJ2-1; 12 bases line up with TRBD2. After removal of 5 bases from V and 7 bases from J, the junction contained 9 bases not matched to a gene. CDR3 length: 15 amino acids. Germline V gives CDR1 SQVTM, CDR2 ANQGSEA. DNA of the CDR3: TGCAGCGTTTGGCTAGCGGGAGGGCCGGGGAATGAGCAGTTCTTC. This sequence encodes CSVWLAGGPGNEQFF.

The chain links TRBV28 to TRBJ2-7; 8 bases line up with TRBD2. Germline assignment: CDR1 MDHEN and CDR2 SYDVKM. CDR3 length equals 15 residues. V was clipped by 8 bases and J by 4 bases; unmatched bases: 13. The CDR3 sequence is CASRPLAGALYEQYF. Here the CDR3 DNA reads TGTGCCAGCCGTCCCCTAGCGGGCGCTCTTTACGAGCAGTACTTC.

DNA for the CDR3: TGTGCCAGCAGCTTACGGGGGGCTGGGCAGCCCCAGCATTTT. Its translation is CASSLRGAGQPQHF. V usage is TRBV11-3 and J usage is TRBJ1-5, with D possibly matching TRBD1 (6 bases). Germline values: CDR1 SGHNT, CDR2 YENEEA. Deletions cut 2 bases from V and 7 bases from J, with 12 bases between. This CDR3 contains 14 residues.

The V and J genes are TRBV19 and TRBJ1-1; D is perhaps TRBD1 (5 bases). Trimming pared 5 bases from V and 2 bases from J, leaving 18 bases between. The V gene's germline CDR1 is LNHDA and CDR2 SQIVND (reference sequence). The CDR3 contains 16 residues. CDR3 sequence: CASSPGEGRVNTEAFF. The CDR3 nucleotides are TGTGCCAGTAGTCCCGGGGAGGGGCGGGTCAACACTGAAGCTTTCTTT.

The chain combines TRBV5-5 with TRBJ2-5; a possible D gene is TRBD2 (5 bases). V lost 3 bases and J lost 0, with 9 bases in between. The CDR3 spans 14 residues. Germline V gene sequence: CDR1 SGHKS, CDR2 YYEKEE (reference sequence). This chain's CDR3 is CASSCSGNQETQYF. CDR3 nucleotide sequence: TGTGCCAGCAGCTGCTCCGGGAACCAAGAGACCCAGTACTTC. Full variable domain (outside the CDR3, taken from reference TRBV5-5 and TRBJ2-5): DAGVTQSPTHLIKTRGQQVTLRCSPISGHKSVSWYQQVLGQGPQFIFQYYEKEERGRGNFPDRFSARQFPNYSSELNVNALLLGDSALYLCASSCSGNQETQYFGPGTRLLVL.

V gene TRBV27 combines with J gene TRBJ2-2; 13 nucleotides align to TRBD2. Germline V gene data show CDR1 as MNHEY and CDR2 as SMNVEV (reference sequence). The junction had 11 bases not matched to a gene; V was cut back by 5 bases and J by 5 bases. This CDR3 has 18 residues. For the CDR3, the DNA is TGTGCCAGCAGTGGAACCTCGGGACTAGCGGGAAGGACCGGGGAGCTGTTTTTT. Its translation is CASSGTSGLAGRTGELFF.

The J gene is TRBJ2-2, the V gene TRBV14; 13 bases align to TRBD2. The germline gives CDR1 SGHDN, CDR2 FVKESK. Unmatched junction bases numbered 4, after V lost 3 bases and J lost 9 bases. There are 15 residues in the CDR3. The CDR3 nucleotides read TGTGCCAGCAGCCAGAAGGGACTAGCGGGAAGGGAGCTGTTTTTT. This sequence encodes CASSQKGLAGRELFF.

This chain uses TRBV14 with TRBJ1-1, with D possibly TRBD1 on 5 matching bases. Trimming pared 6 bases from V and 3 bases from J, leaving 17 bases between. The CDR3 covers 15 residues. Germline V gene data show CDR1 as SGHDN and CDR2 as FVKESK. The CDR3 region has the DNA TGTGCCAGCAGGCCCCCAAGGGGTTGGGACACTGAAGCTTTCTTT. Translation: CASRPPRGWDTEAFF.

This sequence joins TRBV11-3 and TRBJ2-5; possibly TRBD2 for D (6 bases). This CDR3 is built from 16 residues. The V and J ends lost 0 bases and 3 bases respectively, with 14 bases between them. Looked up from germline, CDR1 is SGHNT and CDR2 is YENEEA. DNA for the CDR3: TGTGCCAGCAGCTTAGAAGAGTGGGAGGAGAAAGAGACCCAGTACTTC. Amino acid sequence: CASSLEEWEEKETQYF.

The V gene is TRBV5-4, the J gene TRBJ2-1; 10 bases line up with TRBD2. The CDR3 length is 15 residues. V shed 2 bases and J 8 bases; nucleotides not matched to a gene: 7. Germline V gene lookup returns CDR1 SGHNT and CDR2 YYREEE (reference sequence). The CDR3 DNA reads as TGTGCCAGCAGCTTAGAGCGGGAGGGCCGGGATGAGCAGTTCTTC. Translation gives CASSLEREGRDEQFF.

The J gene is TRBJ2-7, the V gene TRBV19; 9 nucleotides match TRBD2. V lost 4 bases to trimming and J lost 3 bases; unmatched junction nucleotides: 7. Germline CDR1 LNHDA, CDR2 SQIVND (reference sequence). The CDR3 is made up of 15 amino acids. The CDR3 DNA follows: TGTGCCAGTAGTAGACTAGCGGAGACGGTCTACGAGCAGTACTTC. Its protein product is CASSRLAETVYEQYF.

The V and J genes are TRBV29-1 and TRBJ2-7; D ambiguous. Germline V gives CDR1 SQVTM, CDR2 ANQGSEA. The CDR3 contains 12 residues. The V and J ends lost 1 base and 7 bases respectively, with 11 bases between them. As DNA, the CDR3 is TGCAGCGTTGAAGGGATGGGCCGGGAGCAGTACTTC. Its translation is CSVEGMGREQYF.